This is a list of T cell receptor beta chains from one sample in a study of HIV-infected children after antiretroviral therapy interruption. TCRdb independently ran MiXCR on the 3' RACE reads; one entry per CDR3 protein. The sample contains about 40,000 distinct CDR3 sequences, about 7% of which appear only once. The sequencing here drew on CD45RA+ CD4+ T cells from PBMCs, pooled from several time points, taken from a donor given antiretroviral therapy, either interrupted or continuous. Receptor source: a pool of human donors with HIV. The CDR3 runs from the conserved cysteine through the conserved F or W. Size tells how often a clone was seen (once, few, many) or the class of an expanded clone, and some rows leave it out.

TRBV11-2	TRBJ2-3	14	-	CASSIEGSAETLYF
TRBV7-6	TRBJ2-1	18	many	CASSLNLAGGLIYNEQFF
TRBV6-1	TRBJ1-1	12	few	CASRDSATEAFF
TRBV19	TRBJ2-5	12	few	CASSIEGETQYF
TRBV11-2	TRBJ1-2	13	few	CASSLTGGDGYTF
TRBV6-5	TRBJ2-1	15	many	CASSPRGGDYNEQFF
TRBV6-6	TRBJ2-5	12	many	CASRTPQETQYF
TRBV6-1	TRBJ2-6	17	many	CASSEAGGVSGANVLTF
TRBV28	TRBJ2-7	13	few	CASSYPATYEQYF
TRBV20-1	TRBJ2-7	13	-	CSAAGRTSYEQYF
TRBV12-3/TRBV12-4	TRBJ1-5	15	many	CASSWGGVQNQPQHF
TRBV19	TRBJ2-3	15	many	CASRGQGRRTDTQYF
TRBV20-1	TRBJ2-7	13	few	CSASGTGAYEQYF
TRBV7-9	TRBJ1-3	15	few	CASFLLTGSGNTIYF
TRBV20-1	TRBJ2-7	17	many	CSARGTGLAGGLNEQYF
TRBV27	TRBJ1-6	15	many	CASGSLRGSASPLHF
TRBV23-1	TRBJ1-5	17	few	CASSRRKGTTLDGPQHF
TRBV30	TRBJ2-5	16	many	CAWSATTSKYQETQYF
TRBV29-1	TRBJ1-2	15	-	CSVAALGQLNYGYTF
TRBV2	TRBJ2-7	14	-	CASSPPYRSYEQYF
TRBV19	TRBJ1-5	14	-	CASSIDRGNQPQHF
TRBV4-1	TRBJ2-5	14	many	CASSRGQIQETQYF
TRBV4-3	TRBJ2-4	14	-	CASSQVIGGNIQYF
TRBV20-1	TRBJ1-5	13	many	CSARESYNQPQHF
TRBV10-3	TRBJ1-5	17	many	CAISETFARDPNQPQHF
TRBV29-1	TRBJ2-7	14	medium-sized	CSVTTPAKIYEQYF
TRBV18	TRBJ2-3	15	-	CASSPGTRRPDTQYF
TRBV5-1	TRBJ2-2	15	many	CASSLATPNTGELFF
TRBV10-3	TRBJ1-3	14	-	CATTTGGSGNTIYF
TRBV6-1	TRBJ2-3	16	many	CASTQLGQGAADTQYF
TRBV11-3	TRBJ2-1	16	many	CASSRTGTSGGNEQFF
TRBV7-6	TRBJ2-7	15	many	CASSRDRATTYEQYF
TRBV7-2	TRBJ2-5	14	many	CASSPSGKRGTQYF
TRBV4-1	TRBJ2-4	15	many	CASSQDQGGQNTLYF
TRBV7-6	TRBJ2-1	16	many	CASGSSGRTVGGEQFF
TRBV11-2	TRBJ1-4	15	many	CASSLDDRGFEKLFF
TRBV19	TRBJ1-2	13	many	CASSDRGRVGYTF
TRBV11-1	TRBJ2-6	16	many	CASSLNRGPGANVLTF
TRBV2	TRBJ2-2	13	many	CASTTQFTGELFF
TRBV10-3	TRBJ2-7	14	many	CAISESGSAHEQYF
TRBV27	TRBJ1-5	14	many	CASRQGGSNQPQHF
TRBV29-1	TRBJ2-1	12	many	CSVGRSLAGIFF
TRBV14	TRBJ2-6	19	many	CASSQRTGTTIFGANVLTF
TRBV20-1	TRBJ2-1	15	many	CSAEGPNPPLNEQFF
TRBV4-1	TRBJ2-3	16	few	CASSQGFPGGTDTQYF
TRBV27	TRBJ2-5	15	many	CASRSGTAPPGTQYF
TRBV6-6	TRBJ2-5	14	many	CASGDGRGQDTQYF